This T cell receptor beta chain is drawn from a study of T cell responses to AZD1222 COVID-19 vaccine. Study context: Second doses were pooled across both intervals (about 4 or about 12 weeks).

The CDR3 sequence is 13 residues long. With V trimmed by 5 bases and J by 1 base, 0 bases remained unmatched. Germline V lookup: CDR1 KGHDR, CDR2 SFDVKD. Study-wide points: Of the AZD1222 recipients, only 5 or 6 were seropositive at baseline. Donor demographics were predominantly white British with a female majority; clonal diversity may be underestimated. Spike was spanned by vaccine-associated CD4 TCRs, which were dominant at 160-218 and 743-854.

Points on this clone: What it binds is not known.

Here immunoSEQ multiplex PCR was the method, and the copy in TCRdb shows in-frame clones only, minus some. Counted here are 150,000 or so clones, just over 90% occurring once; the ten biggest clones make up more than 8%. The TCR was taken from an adult in good health. The sequencing here drew on peripheral blood, taken on day 0 of AZD1222 vaccination. The rearrangement joins TRBV24-1 to TRBJ1-1; 7 bases map to TRBD1. The CDR3, as DNA: TGTGCCACCAGTGGGACAGGGAACACTGAAGCTTTCTTT. This gives the protein CATSGTGNTEAFF.